The clone carrying this T cell receptor (beta chain) was counted a few times. CDR3 length: 17 residues. With 2 bases removed from V and 0 bases from J, the gap between germline ends came to 14 bases. Germline V lookup: CDR1 MGHRA, CDR2 YSYEKL. This record belongs to a study of blood T cell repertoires in COVID-19. Sequencing used immunoSEQ multiplex PCR; TCRdb keeps in-frame clones, though not all of them. The sample lists around 150,000 clones; approximately 81% were seen once. The receptor was derived from a human donor with acute or convalescent COVID-19. The donor label of this sample is uncertain. Sequences were obtained from peripheral blood. J is TRBJ2-1 and V is TRBV4-1; D uncertain. The CDR3 coding sequence is TGCGCCAGCAGCCAAACGCCGACACTCAGCTCCTACAATGAGCAGTTCTTC. Amino acid sequence: CASSQTPTLSSYNEQFF.